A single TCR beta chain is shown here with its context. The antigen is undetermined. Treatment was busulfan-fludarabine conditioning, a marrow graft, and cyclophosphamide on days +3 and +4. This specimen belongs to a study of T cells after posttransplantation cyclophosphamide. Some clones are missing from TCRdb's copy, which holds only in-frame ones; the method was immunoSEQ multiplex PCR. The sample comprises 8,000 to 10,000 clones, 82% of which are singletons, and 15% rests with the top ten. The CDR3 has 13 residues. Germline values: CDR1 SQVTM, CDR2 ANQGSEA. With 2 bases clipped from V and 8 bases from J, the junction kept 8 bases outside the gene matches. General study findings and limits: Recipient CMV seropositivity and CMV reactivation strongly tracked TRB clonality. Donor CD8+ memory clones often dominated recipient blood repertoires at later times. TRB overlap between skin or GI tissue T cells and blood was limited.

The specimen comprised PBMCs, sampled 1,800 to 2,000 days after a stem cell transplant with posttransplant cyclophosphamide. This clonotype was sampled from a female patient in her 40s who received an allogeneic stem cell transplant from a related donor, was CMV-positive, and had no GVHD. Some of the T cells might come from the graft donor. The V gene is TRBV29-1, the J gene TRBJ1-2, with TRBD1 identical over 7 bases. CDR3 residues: CSVEPQGLDGYTF. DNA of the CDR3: TGCAGCGTTGAACCACAGGGGCTTGACGGCTACACCTTC.